The present T cell receptor beta chain was sequenced within a study of follicular helper T cells after annual influenza vaccination. In the study overall: For some subjects, blood spans the 2013-2014, 2014-2015 and 2015-2016 annual vaccinations.

The CDR3 consists of 13 residues. From germline, CDR1 is SGHRS and CDR2 YFSETQ. Trimming removed 0 bases at V and 8 bases at J, with 9 bases between. Data came from immunoSEQ multiplex PCR; TCRdb stores just in-frame clones and leaves some out. The data hold some 15,000 clones, with 80% to 90% observed a single time. The time point here: 2014-2015 season, pre-vaccination. The source is an adult who received the influenza vaccine. J is TRBJ2-1 and V is TRBV5-1, with D hard to call. The sequencing used CXCR5- memory CD4+ T cells sorted from blood, collected on the day of influenza vaccination. The CDR3 DNA is TGCGCCAGCAGCTTGGTTCTTGACCATGAGCAGTTCTTC. Its protein product is CASSLVLDHEQFF.